This TCR beta chain came from a study of cytomegalovirus exposure and HLA in healthy donors. Across the whole study: In a previous analysis, some 120 million unique TCR beta sequences were found from 150 million to 200 million T cells.

A word on this clone: Its target is unknown.

Germline CDR1 and CDR2: SEHNR and FQNEAQ (reference sequence). There are 14 residues in the CDR3. With V trimmed by 2 bases and J by 4 bases, 4 bases remained unmatched. Study-wide findings and caveats: Analyses of presence and absence presupposed an approximately uniform sequencing depth across donors. Earlier analysis yielded a pattern in which most TCR beta V segments were productive about 87% or about 30% of the time.

Primers for the PCR totalled 60 Vbeta and 13 Jbeta. Libraries were prepared by immunoSEQ multiplex PCR; TCRdb keeps only in-frame clonotypes and omits some of them. The table includes around 45,000 clones, roughly half detected once. V gene TRBV7-9 combines with J gene TRBJ1-1; TRBD1 agrees at 7 bases. Sequencing input: PBMCs. The source is a man in his 60s in good health and CMV-seronegative. The CDR3 here is CASSLTGAPTEAFF. The CDR3 nucleotides read TGTGCCAGCAGCTTAACAGGGGCGCCCACTGAAGCTTTCTTT.